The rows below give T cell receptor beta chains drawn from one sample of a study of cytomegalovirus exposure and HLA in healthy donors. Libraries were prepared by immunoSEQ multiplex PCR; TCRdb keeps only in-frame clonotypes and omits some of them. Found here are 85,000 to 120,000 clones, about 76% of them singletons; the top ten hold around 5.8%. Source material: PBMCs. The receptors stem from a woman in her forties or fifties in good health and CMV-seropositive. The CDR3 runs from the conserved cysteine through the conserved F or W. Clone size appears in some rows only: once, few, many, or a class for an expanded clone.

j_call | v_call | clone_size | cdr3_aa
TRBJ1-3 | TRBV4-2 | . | CASSQERRAGNTIYF
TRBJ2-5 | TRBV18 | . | CASSLRTGGETQYF
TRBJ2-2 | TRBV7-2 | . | CASSYLGLNTGELFF
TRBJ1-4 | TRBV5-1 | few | CARHRVGNEKLFF
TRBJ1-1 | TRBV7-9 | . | CASSLGPSNTEAFF
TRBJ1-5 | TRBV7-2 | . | CASSLVGQQNQPQHF
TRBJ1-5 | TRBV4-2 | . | CASSQTGVNQPQHF
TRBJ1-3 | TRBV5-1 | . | CASSLTGFGNTIYF
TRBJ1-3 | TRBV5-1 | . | CASSLAGARGGNTIYF
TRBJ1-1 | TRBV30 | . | CAWMTGWGTEAFF
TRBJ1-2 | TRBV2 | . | CASKITGQVHGYTF
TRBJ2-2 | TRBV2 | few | CASTSDYREGGELFF
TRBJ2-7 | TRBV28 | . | CASSSRDFYEQYF
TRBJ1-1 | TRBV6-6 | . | CASRAAQGATEAFF
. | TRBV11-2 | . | CASSLSGVYSYEQYF
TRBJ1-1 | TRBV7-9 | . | CSSSSGGLGTEAFF
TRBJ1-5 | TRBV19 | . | CASRTTGNSNQPQHF
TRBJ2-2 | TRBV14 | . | CASSQVLGGTGELFF
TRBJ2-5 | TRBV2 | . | CASNWQAGAGETQYF
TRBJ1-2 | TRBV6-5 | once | CASTPLPQGSSTF
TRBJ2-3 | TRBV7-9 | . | CASSLSLAGVTDTQYF
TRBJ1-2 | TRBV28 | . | CASSSSGGGYTF
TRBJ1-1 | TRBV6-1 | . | CASSDRGRTEAFF